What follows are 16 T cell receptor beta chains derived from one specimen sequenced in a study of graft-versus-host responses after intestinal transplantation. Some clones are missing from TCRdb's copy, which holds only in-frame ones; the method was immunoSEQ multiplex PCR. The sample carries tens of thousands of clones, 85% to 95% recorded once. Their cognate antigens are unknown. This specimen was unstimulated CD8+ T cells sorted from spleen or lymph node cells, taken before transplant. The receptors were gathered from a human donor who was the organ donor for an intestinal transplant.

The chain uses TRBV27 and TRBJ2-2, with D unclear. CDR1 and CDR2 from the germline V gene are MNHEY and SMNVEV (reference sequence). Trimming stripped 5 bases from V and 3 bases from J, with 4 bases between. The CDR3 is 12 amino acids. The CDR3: CASSLYTGELFF. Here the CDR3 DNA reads TGTGCCAGCAGTCTCTACACCGGGGAGCTGTTTTTT.

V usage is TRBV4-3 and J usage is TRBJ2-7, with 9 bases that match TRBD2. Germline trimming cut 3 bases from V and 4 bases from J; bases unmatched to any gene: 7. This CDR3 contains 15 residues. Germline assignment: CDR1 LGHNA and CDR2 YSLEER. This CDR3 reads CASSQRLADLYEQYF. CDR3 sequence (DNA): TGCGCCAGCAGCCAGAGACTAGCGGACCTGTACGAGCAGTACTTC.

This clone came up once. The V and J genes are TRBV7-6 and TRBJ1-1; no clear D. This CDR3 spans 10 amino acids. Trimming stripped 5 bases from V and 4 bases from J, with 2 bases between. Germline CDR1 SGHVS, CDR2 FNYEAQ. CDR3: CASSRTEAFF. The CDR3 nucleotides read TGTGCCAGCAGCCGCACTGAAGCTTTCTTT.

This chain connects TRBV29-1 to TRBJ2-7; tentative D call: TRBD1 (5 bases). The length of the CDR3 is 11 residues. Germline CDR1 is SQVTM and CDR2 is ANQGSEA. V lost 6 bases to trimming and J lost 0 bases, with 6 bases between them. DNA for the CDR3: TGCAGCGTGGACATCTCCTACGAGCAGTACTTC. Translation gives CSVDISYEQYF.

CDR3 sequence: CASSLIAKNIQYF. The CDR3 DNA is TGTGCCAGCAGTTTAATAGCCAAAAACATTCAGTACTTC. The V gene is TRBV27, the J gene TRBJ2-4; D gene unclear. The V and J ends lost 2 bases and 0 bases respectively, with 2 bases between them. The CDR3 runs to 13 residues. Germline CDR1 reads MNHEY; CDR2 reads SMNVEV (reference sequence).

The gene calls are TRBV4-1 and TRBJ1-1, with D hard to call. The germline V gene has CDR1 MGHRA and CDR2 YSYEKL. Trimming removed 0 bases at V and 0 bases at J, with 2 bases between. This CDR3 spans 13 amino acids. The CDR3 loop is CASSQDLNTEAFF. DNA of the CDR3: TGCGCCAGCAGCCAAGATTTGAACACTGAAGCTTTCTTT.

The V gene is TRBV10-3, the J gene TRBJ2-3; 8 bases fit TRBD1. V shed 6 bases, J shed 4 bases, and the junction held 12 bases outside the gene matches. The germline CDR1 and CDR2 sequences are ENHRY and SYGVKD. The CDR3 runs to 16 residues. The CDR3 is CAIRLDQGAQADTQYF. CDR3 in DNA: TGTGCCATCAGACTAGACCAGGGGGCGCAGGCAGATACGCAGTATTTT.

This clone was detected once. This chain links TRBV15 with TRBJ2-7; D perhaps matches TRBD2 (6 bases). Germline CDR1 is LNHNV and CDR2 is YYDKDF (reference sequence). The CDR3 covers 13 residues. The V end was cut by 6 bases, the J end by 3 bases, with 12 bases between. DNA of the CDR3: TGTGCCACCAGTAAAGGGACTCTCTACGAGCAGTACTTC. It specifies CATSKGTLYEQYF.

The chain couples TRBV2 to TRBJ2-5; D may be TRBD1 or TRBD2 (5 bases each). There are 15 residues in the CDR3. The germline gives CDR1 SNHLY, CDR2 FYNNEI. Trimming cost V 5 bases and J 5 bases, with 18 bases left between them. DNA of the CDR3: TGTGCCAGCAGTACCGCTAGGCTGGGGGACGAGACCCAGTACTTC. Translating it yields CASSTARLGDETQYF.

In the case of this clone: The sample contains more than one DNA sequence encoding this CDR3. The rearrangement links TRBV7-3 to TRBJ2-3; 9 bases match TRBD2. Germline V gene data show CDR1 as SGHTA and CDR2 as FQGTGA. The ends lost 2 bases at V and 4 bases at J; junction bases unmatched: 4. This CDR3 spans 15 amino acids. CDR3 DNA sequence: TGTGCCAGCAGCTTAGCGGGAGGGCCGCCAGATACGCAGTATTTT. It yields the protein CASSLAGGPPDTQYF.

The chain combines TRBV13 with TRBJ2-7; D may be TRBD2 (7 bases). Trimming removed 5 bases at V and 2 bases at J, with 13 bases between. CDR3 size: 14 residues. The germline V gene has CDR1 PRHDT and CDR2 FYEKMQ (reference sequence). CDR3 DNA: TGTGCCAGCAGCGAAGGGGGGGTCACCTACGAGCAGTACTTC. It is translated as CASSEGGVTYEQYF. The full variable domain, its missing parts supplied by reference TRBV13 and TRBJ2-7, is AAGVIQSPRHLIKEKRETATLKCYPIPRHDTVYWYQQGPGQDPQFLISFYEKMQSDKGSIPDRFSAQQFSDYHSELNMSSLELGDSALYFCASSEGGVTYEQYFGPGTRLTVT.

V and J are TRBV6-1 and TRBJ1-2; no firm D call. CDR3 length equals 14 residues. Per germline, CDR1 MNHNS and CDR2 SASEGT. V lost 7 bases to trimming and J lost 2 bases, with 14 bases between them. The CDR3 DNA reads TGTGCCAGCAAACCAGGACCCCCGAACTATGGCTACACCTTC. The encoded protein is CASKPGPPNYGYTF.

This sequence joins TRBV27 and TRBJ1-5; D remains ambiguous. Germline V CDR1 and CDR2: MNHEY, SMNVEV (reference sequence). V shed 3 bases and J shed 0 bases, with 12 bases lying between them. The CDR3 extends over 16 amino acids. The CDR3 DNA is TGTGCCAGCAGTTTCTACCCCCAGAATAGCAATCAGCCCCAGCATTTT. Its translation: CASSFYPQNSNQPQHF.

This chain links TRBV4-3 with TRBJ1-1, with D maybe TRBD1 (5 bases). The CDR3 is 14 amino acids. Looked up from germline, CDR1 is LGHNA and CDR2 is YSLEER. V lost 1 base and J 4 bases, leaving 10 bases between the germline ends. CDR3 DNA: TGCGCCAGCAGCCAAGGACCAGGGACCACTGAAGCTTTCTTT. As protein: CASSQGPGTTEAFF.

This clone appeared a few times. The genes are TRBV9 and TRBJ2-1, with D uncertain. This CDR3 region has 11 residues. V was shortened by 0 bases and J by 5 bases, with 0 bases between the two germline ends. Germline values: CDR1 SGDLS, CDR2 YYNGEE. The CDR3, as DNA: TGTGCCAGCAGCGTAGACAATGAGCAGTTCTTC. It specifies CASSVDNEQFF.

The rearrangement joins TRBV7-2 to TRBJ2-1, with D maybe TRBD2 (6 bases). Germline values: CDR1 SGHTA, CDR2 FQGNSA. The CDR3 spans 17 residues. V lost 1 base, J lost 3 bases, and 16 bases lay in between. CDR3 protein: CASSLDLAGGVYNEQFF. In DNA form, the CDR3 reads TGTGCCAGCAGCTTAGATCTGGCTGGCGGGGTCTACAATGAGCAGTTCTTC.